This TCR beta chain comes out of a study of T cells in Graves' hyperthyroidism and ophthalmopathy. General study results and limits: Ophthalmopathy, which appeared later, was predicted by the model a median roughly 6.6 months before onset. Most expanded thyroid clonotypes above 0.001 recurred in blood.

The source material, RNA transcripts, was used to amplify TCR beta CDR3 regions. Primed by the HTBI set, a first-round RT-PCR was run on the TCR CDR3. Each CDR3 protein gets one entry after TCRdb re-called the multiplex PCR reads with MiXCR. This sample yields about 350,000 distinct CDR3 sequences, of which approximately 15% are seen a single time; about 26% belongs to the top ten. There are 16 residues in the CDR3. Deletions cut 4 bases from V and 8 bases from J, with 22 bases between. Germline V gene data show CDR1 as SGHRS and CDR2 as YFSETQ. In its sample, this clonotype was seen a few times. The target antigen is unknown.

Sequencing was performed on blood. This clonotype was obtained from a woman in her twenties or thirties with Graves' hyperthyroidism. The chain links TRBV5-1 to TRBJ2-1; D is unclear. CDR3 loop: CASSPGIRRGLDEQFF. The DNA of the CDR3 is TGCGCCAGCAGCCCCGGAATCCGGAGAGGTTTGGATGAGCAGTTCTTC.